This TCR beta chain derives from a study of blood T cells in healthy people across ages. Findings and caveats of the study: It was not possible, with unsorted PBMCs, to conclusively compare naive and antigen-experienced cells. CMV status of donors was not determined, possibly confounding expanded clonotype changes. Observed TCR beta diversity showed a strong correlation with the percentage of naive T cells as measured by flow cytometry.

A second PCR of 7 to 11 cycles used a sample-barcoded 5' primer and a J-beta primer mix. TCRdb fed the 5' RACE reads into MiXCR, producing one record per CDR3 protein. This table has approximately 760,000 distinct CDR3 sequences, 20% to 30% appearing once. The V gene lost 0 bases and the J gene lost 7 bases, with 18 bases spanning the gap. The CDR3 is made up of 16 amino acids. Germline CDR1 reads LGHDT; CDR2 reads YNNKEL (reference sequence). Turning to this clonotype: Its cognate antigen is unknown.

The data were also submitted as part of a second study, on T cells of mothers and their children.

Sequenced input: blood. The sequence came from a boy between 10 and 17 years old in good health. J is TRBJ1-2 and V is TRBV3-1; D unresolved. The CDR3 DNA follows: TGTGCCAGCAGCCAAGAGATACGGGCAGAATTCTCTGGCTACACCTTC. Translating it yields CASSQEIRAEFSGYTF.